The 17 T cell receptor beta chains reported below all come from one sample, sequenced in a study of shared clonotypes between healthy human individuals. Some clones are missing from TCRdb's copy, which holds only in-frame ones; the method was immunoSEQ multiplex PCR. The data hold about 2.3 million clones, with approximately 95% observed a single time. The specimen sequenced was naive CD4+ T cells from PBMCs. Subset defined: CD45RA+ positively selected. The receptor set was obtained from a man between 18 and 29 years old in good health. Some clones in this sample may be carry-over from other donors' samples.

The gene calls are TRBV6-6 and TRBJ2-7; TRBD2 agrees at 8 bases. The V gene end was trimmed by 8 bases and the J gene end by 0 bases; junction bases not matched to a gene: 6. In germline, CDR1 is MNHNY, CDR2 SVGAGI (reference sequence). The CDR3 is 14 residues long. The CDR3 DNA reads as TGTGCCAGCCGACTAGCGCTGAGCTCCTACGAGCAGTACTTC. Residues: CASRLALSSYEQYF.

V and J are TRBV11-1 and TRBJ2-1; D not resolved. This CDR3 is 11 amino acids long. From germline, CDR1 is SGHAT and CDR2 FQDESV (reference sequence). V lost 4 bases, J lost 15 bases, and 13 bases lay in between. Here the CDR3 reads CASSSQTSTFF. Written as DNA, the CDR3 is TGTGCCAGCAGCTCCCAGACGAGCACGTTCTTC.

V usage is TRBV4-1 and J usage is TRBJ1-1; TRBD1 matches 9 bases. The CDR3 extends over 16 amino acids. Germline V CDR1 and CDR2: MGHRA, YSYEKL. The V segment lost 0 bases and the J segment 7 bases; nucleotides outside the gene matches: 9. The CDR3 here is CASSQDYRGPWSEAFF. In DNA form, the CDR3 reads TGCGCCAGCAGCCAAGACTACAGGGGGCCTTGGAGTGAAGCTTTCTTT.

The rearrangement links TRBV11-2 to TRBJ2-7, with a possible D match to TRBD1 (5 bases). The V gene lost 3 bases and the J gene lost 3 bases, with 9 bases spanning the gap. Germline V gene lookup returns CDR1 SGHAT and CDR2 FQNNGV. The CDR3 has 13 amino acids. CDR3 amino acids: CASSLDKVYEQYF. The CDR3 nucleotides read TGTGCCAGCAGCTTGGACAAAGTCTACGAGCAGTACTTC.

This chain connects TRBV28 to TRBJ1-4; no reliable D call. The CDR3 totals 15 residues. Germline V gives CDR1 MDHEN, CDR2 SYDVKM. The V and J ends lost 5 bases and 0 bases respectively, with 10 bases between them. CDR3 sequence reads: CASSRFATTNEKLFF. DNA of the CDR3: TGTGCCAGCAGTCGATTCGCAACAACTAATGAAAAACTGTTTTTT.

This rearrangement joins TRBV4-3 to TRBJ1-2, with D tentatively TRBD1 (5 bases). Trimming pared 4 bases from V and 7 bases from J, leaving 16 bases between. This CDR3 region has 14 residues. CDR1 and CDR2 (germline): LGHNA, YSLEER. Written as DNA, the CDR3 is TGCGCCAGCAGCCGGGAACGGGGCGGGATTGGCTACACCTTC. Protein sequence: CASSRERGGIGYTF.

The chain carries TRBV4-1 and TRBJ2-2, with a weak D call TRBD2 (5 bases). This CDR3 has 16 amino acids. Germline V lookup: CDR1 MGHRA, CDR2 YSYEKL. The ends were cut back, 0 bases at V and 7 bases at J, with 15 bases in the middle. CDR3 bases: TGCGCCAGCAGCCAAGAGGGAGTTCAGATGGGCGGGGAGCTGTTTTTT. As protein: CASSQEGVQMGGELFF.

The J gene is TRBJ1-1, the V gene TRBV28; D remains unclear. V was cut by 6 bases and J by 10 bases, with 12 bases left in between. This CDR3 contains 11 residues. Looked up from germline, CDR1 is MDHEN and CDR2 is SYDVKM. CDR3 sequence: CASRALEVAFF. The CDR3 DNA is TGTGCCAGCAGGGCCTTGGAGGTAGCTTTCTTT. Using reference TRBV28 and TRBJ1-1 for the parts outside the CDR3, the full variable domain is DVKVTQSSRYLVKRTGEKVFLECVQDMDHENMFWYRQDPGLGLRLIYFSYDVKMKEKGDIPEGYSVSREKKERFSLILESASTNQTSMYLCASRALEVAFFGQGTRLTVV.

This clone came up a few times. Other DNA sequences of this sample code for an identical CDR3. The chain has TRBV11-3 and TRBJ2-5; the match to TRBD2 covers 15 bases. The CDR3 consists of 15 residues. CDR1 is SGHNT, CDR2 YENEEA, per germline. J gave up 4 bases and V 3 bases, and 0 bases lay outside the gene matches. The CDR3: CASSLGLAGGETQYF. The CDR3 nucleotides are TGTGCCAGCAGCTTGGGACTAGCGGGAGGAGAGACCCAGTACTTC.

The CDR3 nucleotides are TGTGCCAGCAGCATTGAAGGACAGCTGATCTCTGGGGCCAACGTCCTGACTTTC. Amino acid sequence: CASSIEGQLISGANVLTF. This chain connects TRBV5-4 to TRBJ2-6; weak D call: TRBD1 (6 bases). The CDR3 length is 18 residues. The V end lost 4 bases, the J end lost 0 bases, and 17 bases lay between the germline ends. Germline-derived CDR1 and CDR2 are SGHNT and YYREEE (reference sequence).

This chain's CDR3 is CSVEDYRSSETQYF. The CDR3 DNA follows: TGCAGCGTTGAAGACTATCGTTCGTCGGAGACCCAGTACTTC. The chain combines TRBV29-1 with TRBJ2-5; no firm D call. Per germline, CDR1 SQVTM and CDR2 ANQGSEA. V shed 0 bases and J shed 5 bases, with 13 bases lying between them. The CDR3 covers 14 residues.

On this clone: Other DNA sequences in this sample translate to the same CDR3. Here the CDR3 reads CASRTNTEAFF. The CDR3 DNA reads TGTGCCAGCAGAACAAACACTGAAGCTTTCTTT. The chain couples TRBV2 to TRBJ1-1; D not resolved. V was clipped by 6 bases and J by 2 bases, with 4 bases between them. Germline V gene sequence: CDR1 SNHLY, CDR2 FYNNEI. The CDR3 runs 11 residues.

The CDR3 is CASHDRGRNEKLFF. In nucleotides, the CDR3 is TGCGCCAGCCATGACAGGGGGCGCAACGAAAAACTGTTTTTT. The chain employs TRBV4-1 and TRBJ1-4, with TRBD1 matching over 10 bases. The germline V gene has CDR1 MGHRA and CDR2 YSYEKL. After removal of 8 bases from V and 8 bases from J, the junction contained 8 bases not matched to a gene. CDR3 length: 14 residues.

This clone was observed a handful of times. The chain combines TRBV20-1 with TRBJ1-1; D remains unclear. The germline V and J ends were trimmed by 4 bases and 8 bases, with 11 bases remaining between them. From germline, CDR1 is DFQATT and CDR2 SNEGSKA (reference sequence). The length of the CDR3 is 11 residues. The CDR3, as DNA: TGCAGTGCTATCTACCGACCCGAAGCTTTCTTT. Encoded protein: CSAIYRPEAFF.

CDR3 protein: CASSLRTSGGGNIQYF. DNA for the CDR3: TGTGCCAGCAGTTTACGCACTTCAGGGGGTGGAAACATTCAGTACTTC. V and J are TRBV28 and TRBJ2-4, with 7 nucleotides matching TRBD1. CDR1 and CDR2 (germline): MDHEN, SYDVKM. CDR3 size: 16 residues. Trimming took 2 bases from V and 6 from J; bases not matched to a gene: 10. Filled out from reference TRBV28 and TRBJ2-4, the complete variable domain reads DVKVTQSSRYLVKRTGEKVFLECVQDMDHENMFWYRQDPGLGLRLIYFSYDVKMKEKGDIPEGYSVSREKKERFSLILESASTNQTSMYLCASSLRTSGGGNIQYFGAGTRLSVL.

Only one count was recorded for this clone. Other DNA sequences from this sample encode an identical CDR3 as well. The V and J genes are TRBV6-6 and TRBJ1-1, with D perhaps matching TRBD1 (6 bases). Trimming left V 0 bases short and J 4 bases short, with 12 bases between. The CDR3 consists of 15 residues. CDR1 MNHNY and CDR2 SVGAGI come from the germline V gene (reference sequence). The CDR3 loop is CASSYSPPQGTEAFF. The CDR3 nucleotides read TGTGCCAGCAGTTACTCGCCCCCACAGGGCACTGAAGCTTTCTTT.

This rearrangement joins TRBV28 to TRBJ2-3, with 7 bases identical to TRBD1. In germline, CDR1 is MDHEN, CDR2 SYDVKM. The length of the CDR3 is 15 residues. V was pared by 5 bases and J by 5 bases, with 10 bases of the junction left unmatched. The CDR3: CASSLRQGYLDTQYF. CDR3 DNA sequence: TGTGCCAGCAGTCTACGACAGGGCTACCTAGATACGCAGTATTTT.